The 14 T cell receptor beta chains listed next were all sequenced from one sample in a study of blood T cell repertoires in COVID-19. Profiled with immunoSEQ multiplex PCR; TCRdb holds only in-frame clones, not every one. The sample has a few hundred thousand clones; 70% to 90% are singletons. Sequenced material: peripheral blood. Receptor source: a woman between 45 and 65 years old who had recovered from COVID-19.

The sample holds a few counts of this clone. The chain is built from TRBV20-1 and TRBJ2-1; no clear D gene. CDR3 size: 10 residues. Germline V gene sequence: CDR1 DFQATT, CDR2 SNEGSKA (reference sequence). With 4 bases removed from V and 4 bases from J, the gap between germline ends came to 2 bases. The CDR3 DNA sequence: TGCAGTGCTATATACAATGAGCAGTTCTTC. Amino acid sequence: CSAIYNEQFF.

V is TRBV2 and J is TRBJ2-1; weak D call: TRBD2 (6 bases). Germline values: CDR1 SNHLY, CDR2 FYNNEI. The V end was cut by 3 bases, the J end by 9 bases, with 9 bases between. This CDR3 has 12 amino acids. CDR3 in DNA: TGTGCCAGCAGTGAGGGGGGTCCTGAGCAGTTCTTC. It encodes CASSEGGPEQFF.

This clone is classed as large. This chain connects TRBV7-9 to TRBJ1-5; D perhaps matches TRBD1 (5 bases). Deletions cut 3 bases from V and 0 bases from J, with 12 bases between. This CDR3 is 16 amino acids long. The V gene's germline CDR1 is SEHNR and CDR2 FQNEAQ (reference sequence). CDR3 residues: CASSFSWGNSNQPQHF. The CDR3 DNA reads as TGTGCCAGCAGCTTCTCTTGGGGCAATAGCAATCAGCCCCAGCATTTT.

The rearrangement uses TRBV5-6 and TRBJ1-2, with 10 bases matching TRBD1. The CDR3 runs 15 residues. V lost 3 bases and J lost 6; bases outside the gene matches: 8. Germline V CDR1 and CDR2: SGHDT, YYEEEE. This CDR3 is CASSWGTGVKDGYTF. The DNA of the CDR3 is TGTGCCAGCAGCTGGGGGACAGGGGTGAAAGATGGCTACACCTTC.

V gene TRBV27 combines with J gene TRBJ2-1; D is uncertain. V was clipped by 2 bases and J by 8 bases, with 10 bases between them. The germline CDR1 and CDR2 sequences are MNHEY and SMNVEV (reference sequence). This CDR3 is built from 13 residues. CDR3 sequence (DNA): TGTGCCAGCAGTTTACAGGCCAGAGATGAGCAGTTCTTC. Translation gives CASSLQARDEQFF.

The J gene is TRBJ2-2, the V gene TRBV7-2; TRBD1 is a possible D gene (6 bases). V lost 4 bases and J 5 bases, leaving 11 bases between the germline ends. The germline CDR1 and CDR2 sequences are SGHTA and FQGNSA. This CDR3 region has 14 residues. CDR3 loop: CASSSSQGTGELFF. The CDR3 DNA sequence: TGTGCCAGCAGCTCGAGTCAGGGGACCGGGGAGCTGTTTTTT.

This clone was observed a few times. The chain joins TRBV6-5 to TRBJ2-2; D uncertain. CDR1 is MNHEY, CDR2 SVGAGI, per germline. The length of the CDR3 is 12 residues. Trimming removed 0 bases from V and 8 bases from J, with 4 bases in between. CDR3 protein: CASSYSQGELFF. The DNA of the CDR3 is TGTGCCAGCAGTTACTCACAGGGGGAGCTGTTTTTT.

Here the CDR3 DNA reads TGTGCCAGCAGTTTATTGCCCGGGGTGGGGGAGACCCAGTACTTC. This sequence encodes CASSLLPGVGETQYF. The rearrangement joins TRBV27 to TRBJ2-5, with D possibly matching TRBD2 (5 bases). V was trimmed by 1 base and J by 5 bases, leaving 14 bases between them. The CDR3 has 15 amino acids. CDR1 and CDR2 (germline): MNHEY, SMNVEV (reference sequence).

J is TRBJ1-2 and V is TRBV5-1, with TRBD1 matching over 11 bases. The ends lost 4 bases at V and 7 bases at J; junction bases unmatched: 6. The CDR3 totals 14 residues. Germline V CDR1 and CDR2: SGHRS, YFSETQ. CDR3: CASSKDRGPSGYTF. The CDR3 DNA is TGCGCCAGCAGCAAGGACAGGGGGCCGAGTGGCTACACCTTC.

The V and J genes are TRBV9 and TRBJ2-3; D may be TRBD1 (6 bases). The V gene's germline CDR1 is SGDLS and CDR2 YYNGEE. The V end was cut by 1 base, the J end by 4 bases, with 10 bases between. The CDR3 extends over 14 amino acids. The CDR3 reads CASSVNQGPDTQYF. The CDR3 coding sequence is TGTGCCAGCAGCGTAAACCAGGGGCCAGATACGCAGTATTTT.

This chain connects TRBV11-2 to TRBJ1-2, with D perhaps matching TRBD1 (5 bases). The CDR3 spans 13 residues. Trimming removed 5 bases from V and 7 bases from J, with 14 bases in between. Germline loops: CDR1 SGHAT, CDR2 FQNNGV. DNA of the CDR3: TGTGCCAGCAGCCCCTGGACACCTTTTGGCTACACCTTC. This sequence encodes CASSPWTPFGYTF.

In regard to this clone: Its ends do not fully match the called genes, so a read error is possible. The rearrangement links TRBV7-7 to TRBJ2-5, with 14 bases matching TRBD2. The CDR3 spans 16 residues. Germline V gene sequence: CDR1 SSHAT, CDR2 FNYEAQ (reference sequence). CDR3 coding DNA: TGTGCTAGCAGCTCCTCGACTAGCGGGAGGGTAGGGACCCAGTACTTC. Translation: CASSSSTSGRVGTQYF.

Only a few counts were recorded for this clone. This sequence joins TRBV28 and TRBJ1-5, with D possibly TRBD1 on 6 matching bases. V gave up 1 base and J gave up 3 bases, with 16 bases separating them. CDR3 size: 17 residues. CDR1 and CDR2 (germline): MDHEN, SYDVKM. CDR3 protein: CASSLFYRAGSNQPQHF. The CDR3 DNA is TGTGCCAGCAGTTTATTTTACAGGGCGGGCTCCAATCAGCCCCAGCATTTT.

This chain connects TRBV9 to TRBJ1-4, with TRBD1 identical over 7 bases. Trimming at V came to 0 bases and at J to 7 bases, leaving 6 bases not matched to a gene. The germline CDR1 and CDR2 sequences are SGDLS and YYNGEE. The CDR3 consists of 15 residues. The CDR3: CASSVEQGISEKLFF. CDR3 in DNA: TGTGCCAGCAGCGTAGAACAGGGGATCTCTGAAAAACTGTTTTTT.